The rows below give T cell receptor beta chains drawn from one sample of a study of blood T cell repertoires in COVID-19. TCRdb's copy holds only in-frame clones and misses some; the assay was immunoSEQ multiplex PCR. Counted here are approximately 450,000 clones, approximately 90% occurring once; the ten biggest clones make up roughly 4%. Sequencing input: peripheral blood. These TCRs come from a woman between 25 and 40 years old with acute or convalescent COVID-19. Both conserved end residues are part of each CDR3. A D gene is named only where the DNA matches it firmly. Not all rows give a size; the values are once, few, many and, for expanded clones, a class.

V gene,J gene,clone size,D gene,CDR3 protein,CDR3 DNA
TRBV13,TRBJ1-2,NA,TRBD1,CASSLRTGWGYTF,TGTGCCAGCAGCTTACGGACAGGGTGGGGCTACACCTTC
TRBV30,TRBJ1-6,NA,NA,CAWSRTELLPYLNSPLHF,TGTGCCTGGAGCCGGACAGAGTTGCTACCCTATCTGAATTCACCCCTCCACTTT
TRBV5-1,TRBJ1-1,NA,NA,CASSGGQRAAFF,TGCGCCAGCAGCGGTGGACAGCGAGCGGCTTTCTTT
TRBV21-1,TRBJ1-1,NA,NA,CASNMTPPFTEAFF,TGTGCCAGCAACATGACACCCCCGTTTACTGAAGCTTTCTTT
TRBV16,TRBJ2-1,NA,NA,CASSRTQGSYNEQFF,TGTGCCAGCAGCCGCACACAGGGCTCCTACAATGAGCAGTTCTTC
TRBV5-4,TRBJ2-7,few,NA,CASSWNRQGRDEQYF,TGTGCCAGCAGCTGGAACAGACAGGGGAGGGACGAGCAGTACTTC
TRBV5-6,TRBJ1-2,NA,NA,CASSLGRQIDGYTF,TGTGCCAGCAGCTTGGGGAGGCAGATCGATGGCTACACCTTC
TRBV7-8,TRBJ1-5,NA,TRBD1,CASSLGTGDQPQHF,TGTGCCAGCAGCTTGGGGACAGGAGATCAGCCCCAGCATTTT
TRBV9,TRBJ1-6,NA,NA,CASSARGGQNSPLHF,TGTGCCAGCAGCGCCCGGGGAGGGCAGAATTCACCCCTCCACTTT
TRBV19,TRBJ2-7,NA,NA,CASSTRGIHEQYF,TGTGCCAGTAGTACCAGGGGAATCCACGAGCAGTACTTC
TRBV3-1/TRBV3-2,TRBJ2-1,NA,TRBD2,CASSQDLRRGGNNEQFF,TGTGCCAGCAGCCAAGATCTCCGGCGGGGGGGTAACAATGAGCAGTTCTTC
TRBV29-1,TRBJ2-5,NA,NA,CSVGATQETQYF,TGCAGCGTTGGGGCCACCCAAGAGACCCAGTACTTC
TRBV12-3/TRBV12-4,TRBJ2-1,NA,NA,CASSPKMNEQFF,TGTGCCAGCAGTCCCAAAATGAATGAGCAGTTCTTC
TRBV5-4,TRBJ1-1,NA,NA,CASSLAGEGEAFF,TGTGCCAGCAGCTTGGCCGGTGAGGGTGAAGCTTTCTTT
TRBV12-3/TRBV12-4,TRBJ1-3,once,NA,CASEGISGNTIYF,TGTGCCAGCGAGGGTATTTCTGGAAACACCATATATTTT
TRBV5-5,TRBJ1-2,NA,NA,CASSYGDSGSYGYTF,TGTGCCAGCAGCTATGGCGATTCGGGAAGCTATGGCTACACCTTC
TRBV5-4,TRBJ1-2,once,NA,CASIIWTRVSGYTF,TGTGCCAGCATAATCTGGACCAGGGTAAGTGGCTACACCTTC